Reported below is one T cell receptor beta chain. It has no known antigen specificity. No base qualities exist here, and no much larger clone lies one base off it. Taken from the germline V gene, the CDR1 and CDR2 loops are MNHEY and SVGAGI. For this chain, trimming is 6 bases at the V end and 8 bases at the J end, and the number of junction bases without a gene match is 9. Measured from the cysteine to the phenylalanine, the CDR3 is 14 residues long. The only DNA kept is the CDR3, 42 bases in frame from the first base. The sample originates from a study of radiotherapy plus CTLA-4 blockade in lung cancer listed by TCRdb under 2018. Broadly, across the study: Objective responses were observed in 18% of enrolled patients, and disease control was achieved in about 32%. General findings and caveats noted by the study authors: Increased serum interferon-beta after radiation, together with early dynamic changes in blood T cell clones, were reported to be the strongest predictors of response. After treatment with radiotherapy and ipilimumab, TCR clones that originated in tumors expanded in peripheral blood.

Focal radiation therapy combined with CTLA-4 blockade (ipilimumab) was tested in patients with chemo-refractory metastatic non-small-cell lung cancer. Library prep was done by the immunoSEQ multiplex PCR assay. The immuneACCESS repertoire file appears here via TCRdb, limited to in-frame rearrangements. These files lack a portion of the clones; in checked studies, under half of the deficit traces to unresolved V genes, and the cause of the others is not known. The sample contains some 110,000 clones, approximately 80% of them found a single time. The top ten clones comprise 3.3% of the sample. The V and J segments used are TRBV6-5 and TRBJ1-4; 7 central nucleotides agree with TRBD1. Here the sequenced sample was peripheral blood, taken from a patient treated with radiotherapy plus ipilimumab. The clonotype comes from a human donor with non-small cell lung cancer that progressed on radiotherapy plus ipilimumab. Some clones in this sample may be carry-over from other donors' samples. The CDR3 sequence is CASSGTDRGEKLFF. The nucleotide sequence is TGTGCCAGCAGCGGGACAGATCGTGGGGAAAAACTGTTTTTT.